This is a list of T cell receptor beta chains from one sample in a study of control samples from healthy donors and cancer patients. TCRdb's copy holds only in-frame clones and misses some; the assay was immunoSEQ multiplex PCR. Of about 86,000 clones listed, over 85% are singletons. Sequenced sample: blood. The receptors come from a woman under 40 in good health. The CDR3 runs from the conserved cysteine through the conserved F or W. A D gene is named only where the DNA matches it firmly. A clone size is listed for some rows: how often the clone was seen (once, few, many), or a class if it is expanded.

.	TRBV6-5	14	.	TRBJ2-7	TGTGCCAGCAGTTATGAAGGCTTATCCTACGAGCAGTACTTC	CASSYEGLSYEQYF
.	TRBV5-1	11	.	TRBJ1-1	TGCGCCAGCAGCTTAGACACTGAAGCTTTCTTT	CASSLDTEAFF
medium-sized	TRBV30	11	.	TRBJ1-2	TGTGCCTGGAGTGAGGTGAATGGCTACACCTTC	CAWSEVNGYTF
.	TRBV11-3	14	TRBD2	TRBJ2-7	TGTGCCAGCAGGGGACTATCGAGCTCCTACGAGCAGTACTTC	CASRGLSSSYEQYF
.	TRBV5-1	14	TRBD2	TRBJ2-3	TGCGCCAGCAGCTTGGAGCGGGAGATAGATACGCAGTATTTT	CASSLEREIDTQYF
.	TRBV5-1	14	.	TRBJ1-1	TGCGCCAGCAGCTTGGTTGGGGGGAACACTGAAGCTTTCTTT	CASSLVGGNTEAFF
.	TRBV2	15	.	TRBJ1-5	TGTGCCAGCAACCTACAGGGTTATAGCAATCAGCCCCAGCATTTT	CASNLQGYSNQPQHF
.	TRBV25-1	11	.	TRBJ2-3	TGTGCCAGCAGTACCACAGATACGCAGTATTTT	CASSTTDTQYF
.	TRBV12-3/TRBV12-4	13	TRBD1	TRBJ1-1	TGTGCCAGTACCGGGACAGGGAACACTGAAGCTTTCTTT	CASTGTGNTEAFF
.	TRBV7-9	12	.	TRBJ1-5	TGTGCCAGCAGCTTGACGAATCAGCCCCAGCATTTT	CASSLTNQPQHF
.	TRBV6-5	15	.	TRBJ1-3	TGTGCCAGCAGTTCGGCGTATCTCTCTGGAAACACCATATATTTT	CASSSAYLSGNTIYF
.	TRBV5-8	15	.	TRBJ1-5	TGTGCCAGCAGCTTGGCCGGAGGCAGCAATCAGCCCCAGCATTTT	CASSLAGGSNQPQHF
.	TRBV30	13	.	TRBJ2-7	TGTGCCTGGAGTGTCGGGTATACCTACGAGCAGTACTTC	CAWSVGYTYEQYF
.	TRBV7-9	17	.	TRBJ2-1	TGTGCCAGCAGCCAGCTTCAACAGGCAAAATCCTACAATGAGCAGTTCTTC	CASSQLQQAKSYNEQFF
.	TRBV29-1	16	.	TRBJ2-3	TGCAGCGTTGGGGGGGAGCGTGGATACACCACAGATACGCAGTATTTT	CSVGGERGYTTDTQYF
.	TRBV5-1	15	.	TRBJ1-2	TGCGCCAGCAGCTTGGATTCCCCCGGGAGGGGAGGCTACACCTTC	CASSLDSPGRGGYTF
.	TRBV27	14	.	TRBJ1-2	TGTGCCAGCAGTTTTCTGGACCGGCAGGATGGCTACACCTTC	CASSFLDRQDGYTF
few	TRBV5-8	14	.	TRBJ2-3	TGTGCCAGCAGCCCCTTTGGGAGCACAGATACGCAGTATTTT	CASSPFGSTDTQYF
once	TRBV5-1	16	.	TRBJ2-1	TGCGCCAGCAGCGTAAGGGGAGGGGGGCCCTACAATGAGCAGTTCTTC	CASSVRGGGPYNEQFF
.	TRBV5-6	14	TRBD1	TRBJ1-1	TGTGCCAGCAGCCCCGTTCAGGGGGGGACTGAAGCTTTCTTT	CASSPVQGGTEAFF
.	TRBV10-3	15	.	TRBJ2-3	TGTGCCAGCGACCGGGACAAGAGAGGCTCGGGTACGCAGTATTTT	CASDRDKRGSGTQYF
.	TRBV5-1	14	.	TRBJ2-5	TGCGCCAGCAACCCGACGGCAGGGCAAGAGACCCAGTACTTC	CASNPTAGQETQYF
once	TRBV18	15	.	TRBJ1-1	TGTGCCAGCTCACCAGGGGGGCGGGGGAACACTGAAGCTTTCTTT	CASSPGGRGNTEAFF
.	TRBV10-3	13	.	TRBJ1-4	TGTGCCTCCCAACGGGGAACTAATGAAAAACTGTTTTTT	CASQRGTNEKLFF
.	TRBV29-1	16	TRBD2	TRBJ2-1	TGCAGCGTTGGATACGGGACTAGGAGGTCCTACAATGAGCAGTTCTTC	CSVGYGTRRSYNEQFF
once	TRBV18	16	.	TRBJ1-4	TGTGCCAGCTCACCACCGAATTTCCGGGATAATGAAAAACTGTTTTTT	CASSPPNFRDNEKLFF
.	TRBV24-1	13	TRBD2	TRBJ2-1	TGTGCCACCGGGCTAGCGGGGTCGAATGAGCAGTTCTTC	CATGLAGSNEQFF
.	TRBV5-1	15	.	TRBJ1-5	TGCGCCAGCAGCCTGTTGGGCCAGAGCAATCAGCCCCAGCATTTT	CASSLLGQSNQPQHF
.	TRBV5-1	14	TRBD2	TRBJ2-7	TGCGCCAGCAGCCCCTATGGGGGGGTTCACGAGCAGTACTTC	CASSPYGGVHEQYF
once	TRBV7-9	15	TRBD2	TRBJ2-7	TGTGCCAGCAGCTTTGGAGCTAGCGGGAGATACGAGCAGTACTTC	CASSFGASGRYEQYF
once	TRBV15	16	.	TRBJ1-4	TGTGCCACCAGCAGAGATGTGGGGACTCCTAATGAAAAACTGTTTTTT	CATSRDVGTPNEKLFF